This T cell receptor (beta chain) is drawn from a study of cytomegalovirus exposure and HLA in healthy donors. Worth noting for this clone: What it binds is not known.

General observations from the study: Productive status was seen about 87% or about 30% of the time for most TCR beta V segments in an earlier analysis. Most TCR sequences were seen very rarely across donors, but some public TCRs occurred in many.

PCR used 60 Vbeta primers and 13 Jbeta primers. Methods used by the authors: A follow-up analysis tallied 86 million or so unique TCR beta chains, roughly 10 million shared. Using immunoSEQ multiplex PCR, the repertoire was profiled, and TCRdb retains in-frame clones only, with some absent. V, J and clone size were drawn from that table, and D and trimming were deduced from the DNA. The data hold 110,000 or so clones, with 81% observed a single time. Though nominally healthy at sampling, donors likely had unrecorded immune exposures. The source is a man aged 40-49 years in good health and CMV-seronegative. The source material was PBMCs.

The DNA for the CDR3 is TGTGCCAGCCGGGGGGGTATGGAGCAGTTCTTC. Amino acids: CASRGGMEQFF. This sequence joins TRBV27 and TRBJ2-1, with TRBD2 matching 8 bases. The CDR3 covers 11 residues. V trimming: 8 bases; J trimming: 10 bases; junction bases outside the gene matches: 4. Germline CDR1 MNHEY, CDR2 SMNVEV (reference sequence).